Reported below is one T cell receptor (beta chain). The data are from a study of blood T cells in healthy people across ages. Study-wide context: Using template switching, researchers captured about one barcoded beta molecule for each two T cells.

The use of a sample-barcoded 5' primer and a J-beta primer mix characterized a second PCR of about 7 to 12 cycles. TCRdb called the 5' RACE reads again in MiXCR, with one record for every CDR3 protein. Counted here are about 1,600,000 distinct CDR3 sequences, 42% occurring once; the ten biggest clones make up 7% to 9%. V was shortened by 3 bases and J by 8 bases, with 17 bases between the two germline ends. This CDR3 comprises 15 residues. The receptor comes from a woman aged 18-30 years in good health. The genes are TRBV12-3 or TRBV12-4 and TRBJ2-1; D is ambiguous. Sequenced: blood. The CDR3 sequence: CASSFHAWEPDEQFF. The CDR3, as DNA: TGTGCCAGCAGTTTTCATGCCTGGGAACCGGATGAGCAGTTCTTC.